Below are 5 T cell receptor beta chains sequenced from a single sample in a study of CD8 T cells in Susac syndrome. cDNA came from roughly 0.53 to 1 ug RNA primed by random hexamers. TCRdb reprocessed the immunoSEQ multiplex PCR reads via MiXCR and lists one record per CDR3 protein. The sample has 180,000 or so distinct CDR3 sequences, roughly 94% seen once. The sample comprised CD4+ T cells from PBMCs. The receptors were sampled from a human donor in good health.

The rearrangement links TRBV18 to TRBJ2-3; TRBD1 is a possible D gene (6 bases). The CDR3 spans 13 residues. V lost 4 bases and J lost 3, with 8 bases in between. Per the germline V gene, CDR1 is KGHSH and CDR2 is LQKENI. The CDR3 DNA sequence: TGTGCCAGCTCACAGGGGACAACAGATACGCAGTATTTT. Protein sequence: CASSQGTTDTQYF.

This clonotype has only one observation. This chain joins TRBV29-1 and TRBJ1-4, with D tentatively TRBD1 (6 bases). V was trimmed by 7 bases and J by 5 bases, leaving 14 bases between them. Germline-derived CDR1 and CDR2 are SQVTM and ANQGSEA. This CDR3 is 13 amino acids long. Here the CDR3 reads CSAEDRQNEKLFF. In nucleotides, the CDR3 is TGCAGCGCTGAGGACAGACAGAATGAAAAACTGTTTTTT.

The chain is built from TRBV29-1 and TRBJ1-1; 7 bases match TRBD1. CDR3 length: 13 residues. V dropped 4 bases and J dropped 3; count of bases not matched to a gene: 5. Looked up from germline, CDR1 is SQVTM and CDR2 is ANQGSEA. The CDR3 loop reads CSVGEGADTEAFF. The CDR3 nucleotides are TGCAGCGTTGGTGAGGGGGCGGACACTGAAGCTTTCTTT.

This chain links TRBV5-6 with TRBJ2-6; tentatively, D is TRBD1 (6 bases). This CDR3 comprises 16 residues. The germline gives CDR1 SGHDT, CDR2 YYEEEE. The V gene lost 0 bases and the J gene lost 4 bases, with 11 bases spanning the gap. CDR3 protein: CASSLGGRSGANVLTF. CDR3 bases: TGTGCCAGCAGCTTGGGGGGGCGGTCCGGGGCCAACGTCCTGACTTTC. Together with reference TRBV5-6 and TRBJ2-6, the CDR3 gives the full variable domain: DAGVTQSPTHLIKTRGQQVTLRCSPKSGHDTVSWYQQALGQGPQFIFQYYEEEERQRGNFPDRFSGHQFPNYSSELNVNALLLGDSALYLCASSLGGRSGANVLTFGAGSRLTVL.

This sequence joins TRBV3-1 and TRBJ2-3, with no clear D. This CDR3 has 14 amino acids. The V gene lost 1 base and the J gene lost 10 bases, with 15 bases spanning the gap. Germline V gene lookup returns CDR1 LGHDT and CDR2 YNNKEL (reference sequence). The CDR3 sequence: CASSQADYSLAQYF. The CDR3 bases are TGTGCCAGCAGCCAAGCAGATTACAGTTTGGCGCAGTATTTT.